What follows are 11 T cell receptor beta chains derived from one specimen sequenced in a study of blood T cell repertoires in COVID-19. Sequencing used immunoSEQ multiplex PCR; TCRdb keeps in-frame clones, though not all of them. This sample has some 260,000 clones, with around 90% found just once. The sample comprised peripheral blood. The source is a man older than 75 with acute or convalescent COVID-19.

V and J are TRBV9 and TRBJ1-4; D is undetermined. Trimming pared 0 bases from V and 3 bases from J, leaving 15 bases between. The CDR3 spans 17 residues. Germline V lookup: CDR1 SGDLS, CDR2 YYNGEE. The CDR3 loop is CASSVGVTSAPNEKLFF. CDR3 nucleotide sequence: TGTGCCAGCAGCGTAGGGGTGACATCCGCCCCTAATGAAAAACTGTTTTTT. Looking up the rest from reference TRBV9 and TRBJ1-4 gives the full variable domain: DSGVTQTPKHLITATGQRVTLRCSPRSGDLSVYWYQQSLDQGLQFLIQYYNGEERAKGNILERFSAQQFPDLHSELNLSSLELGDSALYFCASSVGVTSAPNEKLFFGSGTQLSVL.

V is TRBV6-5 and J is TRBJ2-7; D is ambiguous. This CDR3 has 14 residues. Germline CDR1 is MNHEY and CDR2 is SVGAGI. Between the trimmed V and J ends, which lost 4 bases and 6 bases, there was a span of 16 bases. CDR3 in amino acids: CASSFSRARGEQYF. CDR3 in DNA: TGTGCCAGCAGTTTCAGTCGAGCCAGAGGCGAGCAGTACTTC.

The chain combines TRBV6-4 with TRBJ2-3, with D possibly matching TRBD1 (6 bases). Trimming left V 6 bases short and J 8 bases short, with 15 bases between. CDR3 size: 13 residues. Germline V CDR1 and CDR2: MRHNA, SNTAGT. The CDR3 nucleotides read TGTGCCAGCAGCACCGTGCGAGGGGGTACGCAGTATTTT. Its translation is CASSTVRGGTQYF.

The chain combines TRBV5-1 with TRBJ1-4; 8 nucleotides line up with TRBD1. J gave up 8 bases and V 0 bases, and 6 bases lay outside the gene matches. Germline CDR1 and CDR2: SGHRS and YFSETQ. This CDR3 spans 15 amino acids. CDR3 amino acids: CASSLAGNRGEKLFF. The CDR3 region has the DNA TGCGCCAGCAGCTTGGCCGGGAACAGGGGGGAAAAACTGTTTTTT.

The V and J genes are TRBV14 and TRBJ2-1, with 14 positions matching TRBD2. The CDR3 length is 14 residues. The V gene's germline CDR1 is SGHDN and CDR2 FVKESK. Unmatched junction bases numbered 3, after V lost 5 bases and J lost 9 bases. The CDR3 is CASSGTSGSVEQFF. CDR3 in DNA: TGTGCCAGCAGCGGGACTAGCGGGAGCGTTGAGCAGTTCTTC.

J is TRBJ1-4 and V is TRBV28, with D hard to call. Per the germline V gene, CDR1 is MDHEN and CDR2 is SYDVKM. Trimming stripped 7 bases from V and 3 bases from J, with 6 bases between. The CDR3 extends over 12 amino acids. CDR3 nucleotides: TGTGCCAGCAAAGCATCTAATGAAAAACTGTTTTTT. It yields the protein CASKASNEKLFF.

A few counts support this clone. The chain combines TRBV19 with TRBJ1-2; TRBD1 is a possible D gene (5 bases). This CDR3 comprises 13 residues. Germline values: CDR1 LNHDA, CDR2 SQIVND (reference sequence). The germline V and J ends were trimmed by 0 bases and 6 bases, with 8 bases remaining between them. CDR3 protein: CASSIDRENGYTF. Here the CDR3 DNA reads TGTGCCAGTAGTATAGACAGGGAAAATGGCTACACCTTC.

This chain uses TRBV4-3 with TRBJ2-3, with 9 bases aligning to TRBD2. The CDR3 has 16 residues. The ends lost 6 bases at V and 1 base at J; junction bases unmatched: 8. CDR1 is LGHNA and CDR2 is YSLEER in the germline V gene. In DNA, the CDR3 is TGCGCCAGCAGTTGGATTAGCGGGAGTGGCACAGATACGCAGTATTTT. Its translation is CASSWISGSGTDTQYF.

CDR3 loop: CASSGWGPRTDTQYF. The CDR3 region has the DNA TGTGCCAGCAGTGGATGGGGCCCCCGCACAGATACGCAGTATTTT. This chain connects TRBV6-2 or TRBV6-3 to TRBJ2-3, with D possibly matching TRBD1 (5 bases). Germline V lookup: CDR1 MNHEY, CDR2 SVGEGT. The germline V and J ends were trimmed by 5 bases and 1 base, with 13 bases remaining between them. CDR3 length: 15 residues.

This chain's CDR3 is CASSPPGGGNQPQHF. The CDR3 DNA reads TGTGCCAGCTCACCACCAGGGGGTGGCAATCAGCCCCAGCATTTT. The chain links TRBV18 to TRBJ1-5; D is perhaps TRBD1 (6 bases). The CDR3 is 15 amino acids. Germline V gene data show CDR1 as KGHSH and CDR2 as LQKENI. V gave up 0 bases and J gave up 2 bases, with 8 bases separating them. The full variable domain, with the rest looked up from reference TRBV18 and TRBJ1-5, is NAGVMQNPRHLVRRRGQEARLRCSPMKGHSHVYWYRQLPEEGLKFMVYLQKENIIDESGMPKERFSAEFPKEGPSILRIQQVVRGDSAAYFCASSPPGGGNQPQHFGDGTRLSIL.

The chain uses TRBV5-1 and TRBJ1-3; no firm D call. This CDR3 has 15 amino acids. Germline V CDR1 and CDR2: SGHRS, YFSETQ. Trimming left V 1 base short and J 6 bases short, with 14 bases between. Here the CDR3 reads CASSLSAGSANTIYF. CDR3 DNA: TGCGCCAGCAGCTTGTCCGCGGGGTCGGCAAACACCATATATTTT.